The 12 T cell receptor beta chains below all came from one sample that was sequenced in a study of shared clonotypes between healthy human individuals. The assay was immunoSEQ multiplex PCR, and TCRdb's table has in-frame clones only and misses some. Of around 2.5 million clones in the sample, over 85% are singletons; the top ten hold 0.36%. Sequenced material: naive CD4+ T cells from PBMCs. Indicated subset: CD45RA+ positively selected. The receptors were sampled from a man aged 18 to 29 in good health. Some clones in this sample may be carry-over from other donors' samples.

The gene calls are TRBV9 and TRBJ1-4; a weak D match, TRBD1 (6 bases). Germline V gene data show CDR1 as SGDLS and CDR2 as YYNGEE. Trimming pared 4 bases from V and 4 bases from J, leaving 11 bases between. The CDR3 loop spans 14 amino acids. This CDR3 reads CASSPQGGNEKLFF. Written as DNA, the CDR3 is TGTGCCAGCAGCCCTCAAGGGGGTAATGAAAAACTGTTTTTT.

V is TRBV6-1 and J is TRBJ2-7, with D perhaps matching TRBD2 (6 bases). Germline V lookup: CDR1 MNHNS, CDR2 SASEGT. Trimming shortened V by 3 bases and J by 9 bases, and 21 bases separated the two germline ends. The CDR3 contains 15 residues. CDR3 sequence: CASSDPGLTLRGQYF. The CDR3 coding sequence is TGTGCCAGCAGTGATCCGGGACTGACTCTCCGGGGGCAGTACTTC.

V gene TRBV5-1 combines with J gene TRBJ1-2; 9 nucleotides align to TRBD1. This CDR3 contains 15 residues. CDR1 is SGHRS and CDR2 is YFSETQ in the germline V gene. Losses at the gene ends were 0 bases for V and 5 bases for J; bases not matched to a gene: 5. This CDR3 is CASSLELTGGYGYTF. CDR3 nucleotide sequence: TGCGCCAGCAGCTTGGAACTGACAGGGGGGTATGGCTACACCTTC.

This clone appeared once. This chain uses TRBV19 with TRBJ2-6, with 9 nucleotides matching TRBD1. The CDR3 has 19 residues. V was clipped by 4 bases and J by 1 base; unmatched bases: 11. CDR1 and CDR2 (germline): LNHDA, SQIVND (reference sequence). The CDR3, as DNA: TGTGCCAGTAGTACCCCTCCGGGACAGGGTGGTTCTGGGGCCAACGTCCTGACTTTC. Its translation is CASSTPPGQGGSGANVLTF.

With respect to this clone: Different DNA sequences within this sample yield the same CDR3. The chain recombines TRBV7-2 with TRBJ2-1, with D possibly being TRBD1 (6 bases). Deletions cut 1 base from V and 2 bases from J, with 9 bases between. Germline V gene sequence: CDR1 SGHTA, CDR2 FQGNSA. CDR3 length: 15 amino acids. The CDR3 nucleotides are TGTGCCAGCAGCTTAGTGGGGACAACCTACAATGAGCAGTTCTTC. This sequence encodes CASSLVGTTYNEQFF.

V usage is TRBV25-1 and J usage is TRBJ2-7, with a weak D call TRBD2 (6 bases). The V gene lost 5 bases and the J gene lost 6 bases, with 17 bases spanning the gap. Germline lookup yields CDR1 MGHDK and CDR2 SYGVNS. This CDR3 has 14 residues. CDR3 in DNA: TGTGCCAGCAGTTTCTCCGGGAGCTGGGTCGAGCAGTACTTC. This translates into CASSFSGSWVEQYF.

To note about this clone: Other DNA variants within this sample encode the same CDR3. The rearrangement uses TRBV5-1 and TRBJ1-1; D gene ambiguous. CDR3 length: 14 residues. Trimming cost V 0 bases and J 4 bases, with 10 bases left between them. Germline values: CDR1 SGHRS, CDR2 YFSETQ. CDR3: CASSLEGVGTEAFF. CDR3 DNA: TGCGCCAGCAGCTTGGAGGGAGTCGGCACTGAAGCTTTCTTT.

V gene TRBV7-8 combines with J gene TRBJ2-3; the match to TRBD2 covers 10 bases. In germline, CDR1 is SGHVS, CDR2 FQNEAQ. The trim removed 1 base at V and 6 bases at J, leaving 7 bases unmatched. The length of the CDR3 is 16 residues. This chain's CDR3 is CASSLVLAGASDTQYF. CDR3 DNA sequence: TGTGCCAGCAGCTTAGTGCTAGCGGGAGCATCGGATACGCAGTATTTT.

The genes are TRBV4-1 and TRBJ2-3; perhaps TRBD2 as D (6 bases). Germline-derived CDR1 and CDR2 are MGHRA and YSYEKL. Trimming removed 4 bases at V and 2 bases at J, with 10 bases between. The CDR3 has 14 residues. CDR3 amino acids: CASSLAETTDTQYF. The CDR3, as DNA: TGCGCCAGCAGCCTAGCGGAGACCACAGATACGCAGTATTTT.

This chain joins TRBV18 and TRBJ1-2, with 8 bases fitting TRBD1. J lost 0 bases, V lost 3 bases, and 9 bases had no gene match. The germline V gene encodes CDR1 KGHSH and CDR2 LQKENI. The CDR3 runs 17 residues. The CDR3 protein is CASSPRQGASANYGYTF. The CDR3 DNA sequence: TGTGCCAGCTCACCTCGCCAGGGGGCTTCAGCTAACTATGGCTACACCTTC.

V is TRBV6-1 and J is TRBJ2-5; 7 nucleotides agree with TRBD1. This CDR3 spans 19 amino acids. CDR1 and CDR2 from the germline V gene are MNHNS and SASEGT. V shed 2 bases, J shed 4 bases, and the junction held 19 bases outside the gene matches. The CDR3 reads CASSETMRDSVGGRETQYF. CDR3 nucleotides: TGTGCCAGCAGTGAAACGATGAGGGACAGTGTCGGAGGAAGAGAGACCCAGTACTTC.

This rearrangement joins TRBV6-1 to TRBJ1-1; a weak D match, TRBD1 (6 bases). Germline values: CDR1 MNHNS, CDR2 SASEGT. This CDR3 comprises 14 residues. V lost 4 bases and J lost 9, with 18 bases in between. The CDR3 spells CASSGTQGNRQAFF. The CDR3 DNA follows: TGTGCCAGCAGTGGAACCCAGGGGAACAGACAAGCTTTCTTT.